These 16 T cell receptor beta chains were all obtained from the same sample, sequenced in a study of cytomegalovirus exposure and HLA in healthy donors. The PCR made use of 60 Vbeta and 13 Jbeta primers. Measured with immunoSEQ multiplex PCR; TCRdb has only the in-frame clones, and not every one. The sample contains approximately 130,000 clones, 70% to 80% of which appear only once. The sequencing sample was made of PBMCs. The source of these receptors is a man under 40 in good health and CMV-seronegative.

The chain joins TRBV11-2 to TRBJ2-2; 7 bases are shared with TRBD1. Germline V gene data show CDR1 as SGHAT and CDR2 as FQNNGV. V lost 5 bases to trimming and J lost 4 bases; unmatched junction nucleotides: 7. The CDR3 spans 15 residues. The CDR3 is CASSQTGQSTGELFF. The CDR3 region has the DNA TGTGCCAGCAGCCAAACGGGACAGAGCACCGGGGAGCTGTTTTTT.

The DNA of the CDR3 is TGTGCCAGCAGCTTATATGGGGCAATCACCTTC. As protein: CASSLYGAITF. This rearrangement joins TRBV13 to TRBJ1-2, with D possibly TRBD1 on 5 matching bases. CDR1 is PRHDT and CDR2 is FYEKMQ in the germline V gene (reference sequence). The V gene lost 2 bases and the J gene lost 13 bases, with 11 bases spanning the gap. The CDR3 spans 11 residues.

J is TRBJ2-7 and V is TRBV28; 8 nucleotides align to TRBD2. V gave up 6 bases and J gave up 0 bases; unmatched junction bases: 4. CDR3 length: 14 residues. Germline assignment: CDR1 MDHEN and CDR2 SYDVKM. Here the CDR3 DNA reads TGTGCCAGCAGGCCGGGAGGGCCCTCCTACGAGCAGTACTTC. This codes for CASRPGGPSYEQYF.

This rearrangement joins TRBV15 to TRBJ2-5; a possible D gene is TRBD2 (5 bases). From germline, CDR1 is LNHNV and CDR2 YYDKDF (reference sequence). Trimming shortened V by 3 bases and J by 5 bases, and 13 bases separated the two germline ends. CDR3 length: 14 residues. The CDR3 here is CATSSRVTGETQYF. The CDR3 DNA reads TGTGCCACCAGCAGTCGAGTGACGGGGGAGACCCAGTACTTC.

The CDR3 protein is CSVVKGAGEQYF. The DNA of the CDR3 is TGCAGCGTTGTGAAGGGGGCTGGCGAGCAGTACTTC. The gene calls are TRBV29-1 and TRBJ2-7; 7 bases line up with TRBD1. The J segment lost 6 bases and the V segment lost 4 bases, leaving 6 bases of the junction unmatched. This CDR3 is built from 12 residues. Germline CDR1 and CDR2: SQVTM and ANQGSEA.

The CDR3 protein is CASSQSVPSGSVIQYF. CDR3 coding DNA: TGTGCCAGCTCACAAAGTGTTCCTAGCGGGAGTGTCATTCAGTACTTC. This chain joins TRBV18 and TRBJ2-4; 10 bases fit TRBD2. J gave up 9 bases and V 4 bases, and 12 bases lay outside the gene matches. This CDR3 is 16 amino acids long. Germline values: CDR1 KGHSH, CDR2 LQKENI. The whole variable domain, remainder taken from reference TRBV18 and TRBJ2-4, is NAGVMQNPRHLVRRRGQEARLRCSPMKGHSHVYWYRQLPEEGLKFMVYLQKENIIDESGMPKERFSAEFPKEGPSILRIQQVVRGDSAAYFCASSQSVPSGSVIQYFGAGTRLSVL.

The V gene is TRBV13, the J gene TRBJ1-2, with 7 positions matching TRBD1. In germline, CDR1 is PRHDT, CDR2 FYEKMQ (reference sequence). The CDR3 consists of 13 residues. V shed 4 bases, J shed 4 bases, and the junction held 3 bases outside the gene matches. CDR3 DNA sequence: TGTGCCAGCAGCTCGGGGACAGTCTATGGCTACACCTTC. Encoded protein: CASSSGTVYGYTF.

This clone was found a few times. The rearrangement joins TRBV5-8 to TRBJ2-7; D remains ambiguous. CDR3 length equals 12 residues. CDR1 SGHTS and CDR2 YDEGEE come from the germline V gene. V was trimmed by 1 base and J by 5 bases, leaving 7 bases between them. The CDR3 loop reads CASSLIPDEQYF. CDR3 DNA sequence: TGTGCCAGCAGCTTGATCCCCGACGAGCAGTACTTC.

The J gene is TRBJ1-2, the V gene TRBV6-5; no clear D. CDR3 length equals 15 residues. Germline CDR1 reads MNHEY; CDR2 reads SVGAGI. V lost 0 bases to trimming and J lost 0 bases, with 8 bases between them. The CDR3 reads CASSYSEASNYGYTF. The CDR3 DNA reads as TGTGCCAGCAGTTACTCGGAGGCTTCTAACTATGGCTACACCTTC.

CDR3 coding DNA: TGTGCCTGGAGAGAGTCAGATACGCAGTATTTT. Residues: CAWRESDTQYF. The genes are TRBV30 and TRBJ2-3; D gene uncertain. Per the germline V gene, CDR1 is GTSNPN and CDR2 is SVGIG (reference sequence). V shed 3 bases and J shed 4 bases, with 5 bases lying between them. The length of the CDR3 is 11 residues.

This clone was counted once. The chain links TRBV7-6 to TRBJ2-1, with TRBD2 matching over 8 bases. This CDR3 is built from 17 residues. CDR1 and CDR2 (germline): SGHVS, FNYEAQ. Losses at the gene ends were 5 bases for V and 4 bases for J; bases not matched to a gene: 13. The CDR3 reads CASSPLSQRGPYNEQFF. CDR3 coding DNA: TGTGCCAGCAGCCCCCTCTCACAGCGGGGGCCTTACAATGAGCAGTTCTTC.

In this sample, this clone turned up once. The V call is TRBV2, the J call TRBJ1-6, with D tentatively TRBD1 (5 bases). The germline V and J ends were trimmed by 5 bases and 9 bases, with 14 bases remaining between them. The CDR3 is 14 residues long. Germline V gene data show CDR1 as SNHLY and CDR2 as FYNNEI. The CDR3 bases are TGTGCCAGCAGTTTAGGGGATCTGGGTTCACCCCTCCACTTT. Amino acids: CASSLGDLGSPLHF. The entire variable domain, with the rest obtained from reference TRBV2 and TRBJ1-6, is as follows: EPEVTQTPSHQVTQMGQEVILRCVPISNHLYFYWYRQILGQKVEFLVSFYNNEISEKSEIFDDQFSVERPDGSNFTLKIRSTKLEDSAMYFCASSLGDLGSPLHFGNGTRLTVT.

This clone occurred once. The rearrangement uses TRBV27 and TRBJ2-1; D is possibly TRBD1 (6 bases). CDR1 and CDR2 (germline): MNHEY, SMNVEV (reference sequence). The V end lost 1 base, the J end lost 2 bases, and 6 bases lay between the germline ends. The CDR3 has 14 amino acids. In DNA form, the CDR3 reads TGTGCCAGCAGTTTATGGGACACCTACAATGAGCAGTTCTTC. It translates to CASSLWDTYNEQFF.

The genes are TRBV7-2 and TRBJ2-2; 10 bases match TRBD1. Germline trimming cut 1 base from V and 6 bases from J; bases unmatched to any gene: 8. Germline values: CDR1 SGHTA, CDR2 FQGNSA. This CDR3 contains 17 residues. The CDR3 bases are TGTGCCAGCAGCTTAGGGCGGCGACAGGGGGCGTCCGGGGAGCTGTTTTTT. It translates to CASSLGRRQGASGELFF.

This clone was found once. The junction differs from germline at one of its ends, possibly a read error. The chain uses TRBV7-7 and TRBJ1-5; 7 bases line up with TRBD1. This CDR3 contains 16 residues. Per the germline V gene, CDR1 is SSHAT and CDR2 is FNYEAQ (reference sequence). The CDR3 nucleotides read TGTGCTAGCAGTTCCCAGACAGGGCAGGGCAATCAGCCCCAGCATTTT. Protein product: CASSSQTGQGNQPQHF.

The chain uses TRBV18 and TRBJ2-5; the D is unclear. The CDR3 covers 13 residues. V lost 0 bases and J lost 5, with 7 bases in between. Germline loops: CDR1 KGHSH, CDR2 LQKENI. CDR3 DNA sequence: TGTGCCAGCTCACCACCGTCGGTGGAGACCCAGTACTTC. Amino acid sequence: CASSPPSVETQYF.